A selection of T cell receptor beta chains follows, all from one sample in a study of CD8+CD57+ T cells in acquired aplastic anemia. In TCRdb, the reads were re-called with MiXCR into one record per CDR3 protein. This sample yields a few hundred thousand distinct CDR3 sequences, of which around 63% are seen a single time; roughly 29% belongs to the top ten. Sequencing was carried out using sorted CD4+, CD8+, or CD8+CD57+ T cells (not recorded which) from PBMCs. Every receptor here comes from a human donor in good health. Each CDR3 is given with its conserved first and last residue. Each record gives: CDR3 length, D gene, clone size, V gene, J gene, CDR3 DNA, CDR3 protein. A D gene is named only where the DNA matches it firmly. Clone size is given for some rows only: seen once, a few or many times, or a class if the clone is expanded.

>12|TRBD1|many|TRBV7-9|TRBJ1-2
TGTGCCAGCAGGGGACAGGGGTCATTGTACACCTTC
CASRGQGSLYTF
>13|-|-|TRBV7-9|TRBJ1-1
TGTGCCAGCAGCTCGGGGGTCGAGGGTGAAGCTTTCTTT
CASSSGVEGEAFF
>12|-|-|TRBV2|TRBJ1-5
TGTGCCAGCAGTGTGGGGCCTGAGGCCCAGCATTTT
CASSVGPEAQHF
>18|-|-|TRBV11-2|TRBJ1-5
TGTGCCAGCAGCTTACAGGGCCTCCCGACGGGTAGCAATCAGCCCCAGCATTTT
CASSLQGLPTGSNQPQHF
>8|-|-|TRBV29-1|TRBJ1-2
TGCAGCGTTGGTGGCTACACCTTC
CSVGGYTF
>14|-|-|TRBV7-2|TRBJ2-3
TGTGCCAGCAGCGCCAGGACGGGTGGGGATACGCAGTATTTT
CASSARTGGDTQYF
>19|TRBD1|-|TRBV5-1|TRBJ1-5
TGCGCCAGCAGCGATGCCGGGACAGGGAGTGGGGCTAGCAATCAGCCCCAGCATTTT
CASSDAGTGSGASNQPQHF
>15|TRBD1|few|TRBV12-3/TRBV12-4|TRBJ1-1
TGTGCCAGCAATATGAGGACAGGGCGGACTGATGAAGCTTTCTTT
CASNMRTGRTDEAFF
>12|-|-|TRBV20-1|TRBJ2-7
TGCAGTGCTATACAGCGTTCCTACGAGCAGTACTTC
CSAIQRSYEQYF
>17|-|-|TRBV6-4|TRBJ2-7
TGTGCCAGCAGTTACTCCCGGCCGACAGGACGATCCTACGAGCAGTACTTC
CASSYSRPTGRSYEQYF
>13|-|-|TRBV7-3|TRBJ2-3
TGTGCCAGCAGCTCATACAGGGTTTATACGCAGTATTTT
CASSSYRVYTQYF
>17|-|-|TRBV11-2|TRBJ2-1
TGTGCCAGCAGCTTATTTCCGGGGGCACCGAGTCGCAATGAGCAGTTCTTC
CASSLFPGAPSRNEQFF
>14|-|-|TRBV7-9|TRBJ2-5
TGTGCCAGTAGTATTGGGGCTTTAAGAGAGACCCAGTACTTC
CASSIGALRETQYF
>16|TRBD1|-|TRBV9|TRBJ2-1
TGTGCCAGCAGCCGGCCGGGACAGGGGGCGACGAATGAGCAGTTCTTC
CASSRPGQGATNEQFF
>13|TRBD1|-|TRBV7-9|TRBJ2-1
TGTGCCAGCAGCGAGGGACAGAATAATGAGCAGTTCTTC
CASSEGQNNEQFF
>12|-|-|TRBV2|TRBJ1-4
TGTGCCAGTTCAGGGGTACGCGAAAAACTGTTTTTT
CASSGVREKLFF
>14|-|-|TRBV7-8|TRBJ1-2
TGTGCCAGCAGCCCAGAGGGGGGGGACTATGGCTACACCTTC
CASSPEGGDYGYTF
>14|-|once|TRBV15|TRBJ1-4
TGTGCCACCAGCAGGGGACAAGCTAATGAAAAACTGTTTTTT
CATSRGQANEKLFF
>12|-|-|TRBV7-9|TRBJ2-7
TGTGCCAGCAGCTTCCTCCGACACGAGCAGTACTTC
CASSFLRHEQYF
>12|-|once|TRBV20-1|TRBJ1-2
TGCAGTGCTAGAGATCGGGGTAGGGACACCAACTTC
CSARDRGRDTNF
>14|TRBD1|-|TRBV29-1|TRBJ2-1
TGCAGCGGTGACAGGGCCAGGTCCTACAATGAGCAGTTCTTC
CSGDRARSYNEQFF
>14|-|many|TRBV11-2|TRBJ2-1
TGTGCCAGCAGCCCGGGGGGACACAACAATGAGCAGTTCTTC
CASSPGGHNNEQFF